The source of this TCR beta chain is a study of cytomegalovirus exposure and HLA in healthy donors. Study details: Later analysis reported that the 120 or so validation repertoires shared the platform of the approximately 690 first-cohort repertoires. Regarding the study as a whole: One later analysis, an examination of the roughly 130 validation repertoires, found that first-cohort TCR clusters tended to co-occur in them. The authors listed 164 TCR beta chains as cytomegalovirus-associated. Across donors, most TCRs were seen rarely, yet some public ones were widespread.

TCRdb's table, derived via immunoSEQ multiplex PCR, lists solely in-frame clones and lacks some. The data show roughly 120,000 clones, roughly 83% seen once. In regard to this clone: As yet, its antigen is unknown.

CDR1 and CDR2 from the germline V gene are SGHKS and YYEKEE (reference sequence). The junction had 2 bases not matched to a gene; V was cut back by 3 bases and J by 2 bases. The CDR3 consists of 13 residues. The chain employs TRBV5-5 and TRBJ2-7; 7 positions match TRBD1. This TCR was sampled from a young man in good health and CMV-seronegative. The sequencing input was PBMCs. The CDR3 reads CASSYGTAYEQYF. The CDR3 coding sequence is TGTGCCAGCAGCTACGGGACAGCCTACGAGCAGTACTTC. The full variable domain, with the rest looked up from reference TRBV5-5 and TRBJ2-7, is DAGVTQSPTHLIKTRGQQVTLRCSPISGHKSVSWYQQVLGQGPQFIFQYYEKEERGRGNFPDRFSARQFPNYSSELNVNALLLGDSALYLCASSYGTAYEQYFGPGTRLTVT.